The 32 T cell receptor beta chains below come from one sample, sequenced in a study of T cell changes during pregnancy in multiple sclerosis (dated by TCRdb to between 2017 and 2020). To prepare the library, the immunoSEQ multiplex PCR assay was applied. The clones in this table, taken by TCRdb from immuneACCESS, are in-frame only. Not every clone is retained; where verified, under half of the shortfall comes from an unresolved V gene, and the cause of the rest is unknown. Recorded for this sample are about 72,000 clones; 91% of them occurred a single time. Around 0.9% of the sample comes from the top ten. Sequencing was performed on peripheral blood, taken in the second trimester of pregnancy. The receptor source for this set is a female donor with multiple sclerosis, enrolled in a pregnancy study.

This clone was counted once. The chain links TRBV18 to TRBJ2-1, with 9 nucleotides matching TRBD2. Looked up from germline, CDR1 is KGHSH and CDR2 is LQKENI. The J segment lost 9 bases and the V segment lost 0 bases, leaving 6 bases of the junction unmatched. The CDR3 has 15 amino acids. CDR3 protein: CASSPPSGGLSEQFF. The CDR3 DNA reads TGTGCCAGCTCACCACCAAGCGGGGGGCTCAGTGAGCAGTTCTTC.

V is TRBV18 and J is TRBJ1-2; D unresolved. The CDR3 sequence is 14 residues long. Germline CDR1 and CDR2: KGHSH and LQKENI. The V gene lost 3 bases and the J gene lost 4 bases, with 12 bases spanning the gap. The CDR3 bases are TGTGCCAGCTCACCTAAGGACGGGATCTATGGCTACACCTTC. This codes for CASSPKDGIYGYTF.

Here the CDR3 DNA reads TGCGCCAGCAGCCAAAGCGGGGGGGGCCGAGATACGCAGTATTTT. Its translation is CASSQSGGGRDTQYF. The V gene is TRBV5-1, the J gene TRBJ2-3; 10 bases map to TRBD2. CDR1 and CDR2 from the germline V gene are SGHRS and YFSETQ. Trimming cost V 4 bases and J 5 bases; bases outside gene matches: 7. The CDR3 contains 15 residues.

The gene calls are TRBV19 and TRBJ1-2; D uncertain. V was shortened by 5 bases and J by 6 bases, with 13 bases between the two germline ends. The CDR3 is made up of 13 amino acids. CDR1 LNHDA and CDR2 SQIVND come from the germline V gene (reference sequence). Here the CDR3 DNA reads TGTGCCAGTAGTTATTCGGAAGCGGATGGCTACACCTTC. It yields the protein CASSYSEADGYTF.

In this sample, this clone turned up a few times. This chain uses TRBV25-1 with TRBJ1-2; tentative D call: TRBD1 (5 bases). V was clipped by 2 bases and J by 6 bases, with 13 bases between them. The germline V gene encodes CDR1 MGHDK and CDR2 SYGVNS. The CDR3 totals 14 residues. CDR3 in amino acids: CASSEIGLGDGYTF. The CDR3 DNA sequence: TGTGCCAGCAGTGAAATAGGGCTAGGGGATGGCTACACCTTC.

The chain uses TRBV10-3 and TRBJ1-1; 8 positions match TRBD1. The V gene end was trimmed by 10 bases and the J gene end by 6 bases; junction bases not matched to a gene: 4. The CDR3 runs to 11 residues. Per the germline V gene, CDR1 is ENHRY and CDR2 is SYGVKD. The CDR3 DNA is TGTGCCACCATACAGGGGGCTGAAGCTTTCTTT. Amino acids: CATIQGAEAFF.

The rearrangement links TRBV7-6 to TRBJ2-5; D is perhaps TRBD1 (8 bases). The CDR3 totals 15 residues. Germline V CDR1 and CDR2: SGHVS, FNYEAQ. Trimming left V 5 bases short and J 4 bases short, with 17 bases between. The CDR3 region is CASSARTGRGETQYF. DNA of the CDR3: TGTGCCAGCAGCGCCCGGACAGGGAGGGGAGAGACCCAGTACTTC.

The chain combines TRBV2 with TRBJ1-2; D gene unclear. Germline-derived CDR1 and CDR2 are SNHLY and FYNNEI. Trimming shortened V by 10 bases and J by 5 bases, and 14 bases separated the two germline ends. This CDR3 has 12 residues. The CDR3: CATGVEDYGYTF. The CDR3 coding sequence is TGTGCCACCGGGGTTGAAGATTATGGCTACACCTTC.

This chain links TRBV4-1 with TRBJ1-4; TRBD1 is a possible D gene (5 bases). Germline CDR1 reads MGHRA; CDR2 reads YSYEKL. V was pared by 0 bases and J by 10 bases, with 9 bases between. CDR3 length: 13 residues. CDR3 bases: TGCGCCAGCAGCCAAGATTTGCAGGGAAAACTGTTTTTT. Translation: CASSQDLQGKLFF.

Details on this clone: Likely a read error: the CDR3 ends without its conserved phenylalanine or tryptophan. No DNA is shown, since the ends of the CDR3 on it are uncertain; the CDR3 is the one TCRdb lists. This sequence joins TRBV4-3 and TRBJ1-4; TRBD1, the table's D call, was not compared with the DNA. CDR1 LGHNA and CDR2 YSLEER come from the germline V gene. Counting both end residues, the CDR3 totals 13 amino acids. CDR3 sequence: CASSQDKHSRSRI.

The CDR3 DNA reads TGTGCCAGCAGCGAGGACAGCACCGGGGAGCTGTTTTTT. Translating it yields CASSEDSTGELFF. The V call is TRBV5-4, the J call TRBJ2-2; D possibly corresponds to TRBD1 (6 bases). The CDR3 has 13 amino acids. Germline CDR1 reads SGHNT; CDR2 reads YYREEE (reference sequence). With 4 bases removed from V and 4 bases from J, the gap between germline ends came to 8 bases.

This clone is a singleton in its sample. V is TRBV11-2 and J is TRBJ1-3; D gene unclear. Trimming stripped 5 bases from V and 3 bases from J, with 20 bases between. The germline V gene encodes CDR1 SGHAT and CDR2 FQNNGV. This CDR3 is 17 amino acids long. The CDR3 coding sequence is TGTGCCAGCAGCCCCGTCCTCGGGGAAATAGGTGGAAACACCATATATTTT. Its translation is CASSPVLGEIGGNTIYF.

The chain links TRBV29-1 to TRBJ1-1; a weak D match, TRBD1 (5 bases). Trimming took off 7 bases at V and 0 bases at J, with 9 bases between the two ends. The V gene's germline CDR1 is SQVTM and CDR2 ANQGSEA. This CDR3 comprises 12 residues. CDR3 sequence: CSAWTLNTEAFF. CDR3 coding DNA: TGCAGCGCCTGGACACTGAACACTGAAGCTTTCTTT.

The chain couples TRBV28 to TRBJ2-7; no reliable D call. V was trimmed by 3 bases and J by 0 bases, leaving 6 bases between them. This CDR3 region has 13 residues. The V gene's germline CDR1 is MDHEN and CDR2 SYDVKM. As DNA, the CDR3 is TGTGCCAGCAGTTTTCAGAACTCCTACGAGCAGTACTTC. Protein sequence: CASSFQNSYEQYF.

The chain links TRBV6-5 to TRBJ2-6, with D tentatively TRBD1 (5 bases). V lost 6 bases to trimming and J lost 0 bases, with 9 bases between them. The CDR3 runs 15 residues. The germline CDR1 and CDR2 sequences are MNHEY and SVGAGI. The CDR3 region has the DNA TGTGCCAGCAGCCGACAGAGCTCTGGGGCCAACGTCCTGACTTTC. It codes for CASSRQSSGANVLTF.

This sequence joins TRBV7-2 and TRBJ2-5; maybe TRBD1 (6 bases). CDR1 SGHTA and CDR2 FQGNSA come from the germline V gene. The CDR3 is 13 amino acids. Trimming took 7 bases from V and 4 from J, leaving 13 bases between them. The DNA for the CDR3 is TGTGCCAGCACCCAGACAGGAGTAGAGACCCAGTACTTC. As protein: CASTQTGVETQYF. The full variable domain, in which reference TRBV7-2 and TRBJ2-5 provide the parts outside the CDR3, is GAGVSQSPSNKVTEKGKDVELRCDPISGHTALYWYRQSLGQGLEFLIYFQGNSAPDKSGLPSDRFSAERTGGSVSTLTIQRTQQEDSAVYLCASTQTGVETQYFGPGTRLLVL.

This chain uses TRBV5-1 with TRBJ1-1; TRBD1 is a possible D gene (5 bases). Trimming pared 3 bases from V and 0 bases from J, leaving 24 bases between. Germline values: CDR1 SGHRS, CDR2 YFSETQ. CDR3 length: 19 residues. CDR3 protein: CASSSARRGLGSLNTEAFF. CDR3 sequence (DNA): TGCGCCAGCAGCTCCGCCAGGAGGGGCCTCGGATCCCTGAACACTGAAGCTTTCTTT.

V usage is TRBV18 and J usage is TRBJ1-1; maybe TRBD1 (5 bases). This CDR3 has 16 amino acids. Germline CDR1 KGHSH, CDR2 LQKENI. Trimming pared 6 bases from V and 1 base from J, leaving 18 bases between. CDR3 nucleotides: TGTGCCAGCTCTCTGCTAGGACACTTCGAGAACACTGAAGCTTTCTTT. Translation gives CASSLLGHFENTEAFF.

The chain links TRBV14 to TRBJ1-2, with D possibly matching TRBD1 (6 bases). The CDR3 is 14 amino acids. Germline-derived CDR1 and CDR2 are SGHDN and FVKESK. Trimming left V 5 bases short and J 7 bases short, with 17 bases between. CDR3 residues: CASSFSEAGVGYTF. CDR3 in DNA: TGTGCCAGCAGCTTCAGCGAGGCAGGGGTTGGCTACACCTTC.

The chain links TRBV16 to TRBJ2-5, with no clear D. CDR3 size: 14 residues. Germline loops: CDR1 KGHSY, CDR2 FQNENV. V was clipped by 5 bases and J by 2 bases, with 12 bases between them. This CDR3 is CASSIGRPQETQYF. The CDR3 DNA sequence: TGTGCCAGCAGCATCGGTCGCCCTCAAGAGACCCAGTACTTC.

V usage is TRBV7-2 and J usage is TRBJ1-2, with D possibly being TRBD1 (5 bases). V was pared by 6 bases and J by 4 bases, with 15 bases between. Germline CDR1 and CDR2: SGHTA and FQGNSA. The CDR3 sequence is 14 residues long. The CDR3 nucleotides read TGTGCCAGCAGTATTCAGGGTTCGGGCTATGGCTACACCTTC. Translating it yields CASSIQGSGYGYTF.

The J gene is TRBJ1-1, the V gene TRBV30, with 7 bases identical to TRBD1. Germline trimming cut 5 bases from V and 0 bases from J; bases unmatched to any gene: 9. The CDR3 totals 15 residues. The germline V gene encodes CDR1 GTSNPN and CDR2 SVGIG (reference sequence). The CDR3 is CAWGDRALMNTEAFF. The CDR3 nucleotides read TGTGCCTGGGGAGACAGGGCGCTCATGAACACTGAAGCTTTCTTT.

This clone came up once. The rearrangement links TRBV11-2 to TRBJ1-5, with TRBD1 as a possible D gene (5 bases). The CDR3 runs to 12 residues. V was trimmed by 5 bases and J by 5 bases, leaving 7 bases between them. Germline loops: CDR1 SGHAT, CDR2 FQNNGV. This chain's CDR3 is CASSDSYQPQHF. Here the CDR3 DNA reads TGTGCCAGCAGCGACAGTTATCAGCCCCAGCATTTT. Variable domain in full (rest from reference TRBV11-2 and TRBJ1-5): EAGVAQSPRYKIIEKRQSVAFWCNPISGHATLYWYQQILGQGPKLLIQFQNNGVVDDSQLPKDRFSAERLKGVDSTLKIQPAKLEDSAVYLCASSDSYQPQHFGDGTRLSIL.

This chain joins TRBV4-1 and TRBJ2-1; no definite D call. The CDR3 runs to 15 residues. Germline-derived CDR1 and CDR2 are MGHRA and YSYEKL. V was clipped by 1 base and J by 2 bases, with 9 bases between them. The CDR3 protein is CASSQGQFPYNEQFF. In DNA, the CDR3 is TGCGCCAGCAGCCAAGGGCAGTTCCCCTACAATGAGCAGTTCTTC.

The CDR3 bases are TGTGCCAGCAGCCTGACAGGGTGGGGCAATCAGCCCCAGCATTTT. This codes for CASSLTGWGNQPQHF. The chain recombines TRBV6-5 with TRBJ1-5; 7 bases agree with TRBD1. V gave up 6 bases and J gave up 2 bases; unmatched junction bases: 7. The CDR3 length is 15 residues. Germline CDR1 reads MNHEY; CDR2 reads SVGAGI.

The chain recombines TRBV5-4 with TRBJ1-3, with D possibly matching TRBD1 (6 bases). Germline lookup yields CDR1 SGHNT and CDR2 YYREEE (reference sequence). CDR3 size: 13 residues. The germline V and J ends were trimmed by 4 bases and 4 bases, with 9 bases remaining between them. The CDR3 protein is CASSQQGGNTIYF. In DNA form, the CDR3 reads TGTGCCAGCAGCCAGCAGGGGGGAAACACCATATATTTT.

V is TRBV5-1 and J is TRBJ1-2; TRBD1 matches at 9 bases. Unmatched junction bases numbered 12, after V lost 4 bases and J lost 8 bases. Germline V gene lookup returns CDR1 SGHRS and CDR2 YFSETQ. CDR3 size: 15 residues. CDR3 sequence reads: CASSLYATGGVGYTF. CDR3 in DNA: TGCGCCAGCAGCCTATACGCTACAGGGGGCGTAGGCTACACCTTC.

The gene calls are TRBV19 and TRBJ1-5; tentatively, D is TRBD1 (5 bases). Germline V lookup: CDR1 LNHDA, CDR2 SQIVND (reference sequence). The CDR3 is 15 amino acids. V lost 6 bases, J lost 9 bases, and 21 bases lay in between. The CDR3 coding sequence is TGTGCCAGTAGCTCCTCCCCGGGGGACCGCCCGCCCCAGCATTTT. It specifies CASSSSPGDRPPQHF.

The chain has TRBV7-5 and TRBJ1-5; whether TRBD1, the table's D call, matches the DNA was not checked. TRBV7-5 is classified as a pseudogene. The length of the CDR3 is 18 residues. The CDR3, as DNA: TGTGTCAGAAGCTTAGACTTGTGGACAGGGGTTTGCAATCAGCCCCAGCATTTT. This codes for CVRSLDLWTGVCNQPQHF.

The chain employs TRBV7-2 and TRBJ1-6, with 9 nucleotides matching TRBD1. After removal of 4 bases from V and 9 bases from J, the junction contained 4 bases not matched to a gene. The CDR3 is 14 residues long. Germline lookup yields CDR1 SGHTA and CDR2 FQGNSA. The chain's CDR3 is CASSSTGGVSPLHF. DNA of the CDR3: TGTGCCAGCAGCTCGACAGGGGGGGTTTCACCCCTCCACTTT.

The gene calls are TRBV29-1 and TRBJ1-1, with TRBD1 matching 10 bases. This CDR3 has 13 residues. V lost 6 bases and J lost 5; bases outside the gene matches: 6. Germline V gives CDR1 SQVTM, CDR2 ANQGSEA. In DNA form, the CDR3 reads TGCAGCGTATGGACAGGGGGTTGGACTGAAGCTTTCTTT. Its protein product is CSVWTGGWTEAFF.

This chain links TRBV7-2 with TRBJ2-7, with TRBD1 matching over 8 bases. Germline V CDR1 and CDR2: SGHTA, FQGNSA. This CDR3 comprises 13 residues. V shed 5 bases and J 7 bases; nucleotides not matched to a gene: 7. This chain's CDR3 is CASSPGQGREQYF. The CDR3 DNA reads TGTGCCAGCAGCCCTGGACAGGGTAGGGAGCAGTACTTC. Using reference TRBV7-2 and TRBJ2-7 for the parts outside the CDR3, the full variable domain is GAGVSQSPSNKVTEKGKDVELRCDPISGHTALYWYRQSLGQGLEFLIYFQGNSAPDKSGLPSDRFSAERTGGSVSTLTIQRTQQEDSAVYLCASSPGQGREQYFGPGTRLTVT.